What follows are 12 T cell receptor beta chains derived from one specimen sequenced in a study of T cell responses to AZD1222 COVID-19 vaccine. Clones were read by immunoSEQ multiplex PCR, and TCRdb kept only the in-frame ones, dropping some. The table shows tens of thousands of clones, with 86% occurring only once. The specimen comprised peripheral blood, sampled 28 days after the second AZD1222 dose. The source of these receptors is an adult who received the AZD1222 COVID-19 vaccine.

The CDR3 spells CASSRGVEQYF. The CDR3 DNA is TGTGCCAGCAGCAGGGGCGTCGAGCAGTACTTC. This chain uses TRBV5-6 with TRBJ2-7; a weak D match, TRBD1 (5 bases). CDR1 SGHDT and CDR2 YYEEEE come from the germline V gene. V was cut by 4 bases and J by 6 bases, with 8 bases left in between. This CDR3 is 11 amino acids long.

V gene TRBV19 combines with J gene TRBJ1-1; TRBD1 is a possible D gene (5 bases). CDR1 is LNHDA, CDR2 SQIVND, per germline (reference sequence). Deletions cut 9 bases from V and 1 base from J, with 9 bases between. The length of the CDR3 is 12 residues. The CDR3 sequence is CASGDRNTEAFF. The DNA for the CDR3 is TGTGCCAGCGGAGACAGGAACACTGAAGCTTTCTTT.

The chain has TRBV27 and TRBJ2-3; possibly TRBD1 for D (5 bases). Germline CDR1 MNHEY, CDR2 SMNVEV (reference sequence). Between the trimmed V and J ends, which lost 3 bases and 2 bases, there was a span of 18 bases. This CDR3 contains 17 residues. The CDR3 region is CASSFYTQGWSTDTQYF. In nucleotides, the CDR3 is TGTGCCAGCAGTTTTTATACCCAGGGCTGGTCCACAGATACGCAGTATTTT.

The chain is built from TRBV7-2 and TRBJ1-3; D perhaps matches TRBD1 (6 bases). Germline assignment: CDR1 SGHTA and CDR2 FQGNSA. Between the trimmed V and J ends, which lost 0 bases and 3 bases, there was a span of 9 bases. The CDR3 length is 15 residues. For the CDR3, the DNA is TGTGCCAGCAGCTTAGCGGGGGCCGGTGGAAACACCATATATTTT. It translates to CASSLAGAGGNTIYF.

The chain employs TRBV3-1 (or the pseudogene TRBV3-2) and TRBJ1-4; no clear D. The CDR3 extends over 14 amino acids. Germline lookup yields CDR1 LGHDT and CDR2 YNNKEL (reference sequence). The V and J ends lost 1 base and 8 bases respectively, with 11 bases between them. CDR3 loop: CASSQGQYGEKLFF. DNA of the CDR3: TGTGCCAGCAGCCAAGGCCAGTATGGGGAAAAACTGTTTTTT.

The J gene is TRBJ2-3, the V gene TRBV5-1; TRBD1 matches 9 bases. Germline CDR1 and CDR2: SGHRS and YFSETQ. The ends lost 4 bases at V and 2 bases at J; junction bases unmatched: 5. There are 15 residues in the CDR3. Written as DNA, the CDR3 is TGCGCCAGCAGCACCGGACAGGGGAACACAGATACGCAGTATTTT. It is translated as CASSTGQGNTDTQYF.

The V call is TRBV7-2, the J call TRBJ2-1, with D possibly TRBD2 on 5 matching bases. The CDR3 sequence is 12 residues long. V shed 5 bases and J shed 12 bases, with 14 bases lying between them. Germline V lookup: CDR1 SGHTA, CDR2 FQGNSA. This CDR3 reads CASSTNRGAQFF. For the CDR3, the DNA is TGTGCCAGCAGCACTAACCGGGGTGCGCAGTTCTTC.

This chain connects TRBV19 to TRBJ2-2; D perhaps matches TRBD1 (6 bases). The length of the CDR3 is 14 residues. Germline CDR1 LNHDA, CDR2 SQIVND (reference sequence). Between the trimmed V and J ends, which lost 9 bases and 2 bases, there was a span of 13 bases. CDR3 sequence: CASEDRPNTGELFF. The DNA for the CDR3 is TGTGCCAGCGAAGACAGGCCTAACACCGGGGAGCTGTTTTTT. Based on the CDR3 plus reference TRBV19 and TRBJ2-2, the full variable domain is DGGITQSPKYLFRKEGQNVTLSCEQNLNHDAMYWYRQDPGQGLRLIYYSQIVNDFQKGDIAEGYSVSREKKESFPLTVTSAQKNPTAFYLCASEDRPNTGELFFGEGSRLTVL.

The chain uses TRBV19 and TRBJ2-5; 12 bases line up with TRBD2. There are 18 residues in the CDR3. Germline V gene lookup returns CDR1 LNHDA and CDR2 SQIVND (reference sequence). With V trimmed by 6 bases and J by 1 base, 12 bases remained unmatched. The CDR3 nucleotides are TGTGCCAGTAGCAAACGACTAGCGGGAGCAACGCCCCAAGAGACCCAGTACTTC. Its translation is CASSKRLAGATPQETQYF.

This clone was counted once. This chain's CDR3 is CAWRRQGSNSPLHF. For the CDR3, the DNA is TGTGCCTGGAGACGGCAGGGGAGTAATTCACCCCTCCACTTT. The chain links TRBV30 to TRBJ1-6, with D perhaps matching TRBD1 (6 bases). From germline, CDR1 is GTSNPN and CDR2 SVGIG (reference sequence). V gave up 3 bases and J gave up 6 bases, with 12 bases separating them. This CDR3 has 14 residues.

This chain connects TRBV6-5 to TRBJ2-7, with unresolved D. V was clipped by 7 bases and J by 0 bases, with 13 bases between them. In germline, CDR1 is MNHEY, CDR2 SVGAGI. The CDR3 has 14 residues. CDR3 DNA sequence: TGTGCCAGCAACCCCTCAGCGAGCTCCTACGAGCAGTACTTC. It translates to CASNPSASSYEQYF.

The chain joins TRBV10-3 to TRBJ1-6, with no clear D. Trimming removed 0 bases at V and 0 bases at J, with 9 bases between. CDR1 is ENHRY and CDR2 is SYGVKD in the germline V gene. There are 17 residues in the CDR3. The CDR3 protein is CAISESGESSYNSPLHF. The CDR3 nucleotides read TGTGCCATCAGTGAGTCCGGGGAGAGCTCCTATAATTCACCCCTCCACTTT.